This TCR beta chain was documented in a study of blood T cell repertoires in COVID-19. Seattle enrolled patients during active infection and tracked them longitudinally. Per the original data handling: Reference gene primers were amplified, and this amplification served to estimate nucleated cell counts. TCRdb's copy holds only in-frame clones and misses some; the assay was immunoSEQ multiplex PCR. V, J and clone size derive from that table, while D and trimming were established from the DNA sequence. The repertoire holds about 150,000 clones, with 65% to 90% as singletons. This clone came up once. CDR3 length: 14 amino acids. The germline V and J ends were trimmed by 5 bases and 1 base, with 12 bases remaining between them. Germline lookup yields CDR1 SGHRS and CDR2 YFSETQ.

The material sequenced was peripheral blood. The chain carries TRBV5-1 and TRBJ1-1, with D perhaps TRBD1 (6 bases). This clonotype originated in a woman aged 60-75 years with COVID-19, enrolled during active disease. The CDR3 protein is CASRGTTGNTEAFF. As DNA, the CDR3 is TGCGCCAGCAGGGGTACGACAGGGAACACTGAAGCTTTCTTT.